Detailed here is one T cell receptor (beta chain). What it binds is unknown. These data are taken from a study of response to subunit inactivated influenza vaccine. Study outcomes and limitations: Seasonal influenza vaccination, on each occasion, was suggested by the authors to recruit few new T cells.

Using its own MiXCR run on the RT-PCR reads, TCRdb lists one record per CDR3 protein. The sample has over 400,000 distinct CDR3 sequences; 9.5% to 13% are singletons. The CDR3 extends over 16 amino acids. The V gene end was trimmed by 5 bases and the J gene end by 4 bases; junction bases not matched to a gene: 4. The germline V gene has CDR1 LNHNV and CDR2 YYDKDF (reference sequence). The chain uses TRBV15 and TRBJ2-2; 13 bases fit TRBD2. This receptor was taken from a man between 50 and 59 years old who received an inactivated influenza vaccine. The sample here was PBMCs from blood, taken 40 to 50 days after vaccination. The CDR3 loop is CATSSGLAGSTGELFF. Here the CDR3 DNA reads TGTGCCACCAGCTCGGGACTAGCGGGATCCACCGGGGAGCTGTTTTTT.